This T cell receptor beta chain was obtained from a study of T cell repertoires in cytomegalovirus infection. Study-level information: Epitope selection comprised recently identified HLA-C-restricted CMV epitopes and well-studied HLA-B-restricted CMV epitopes. Study-level points and caveats: People with CMV and the relevant HLA were identified by cumulative public TCR beta family frequency.

TCRdb analysed the reads with MiXCR anew, one entry per CDR3 protein. The data contain hundreds of thousands of distinct CDR3 sequences, around 30% of them singletons. V trimming: 3 bases; J trimming: 4 bases; junction bases outside the gene matches: 5. The CDR3 sequence is 15 residues long. In germline, CDR1 is SEHNR, CDR2 FQNEAQ (reference sequence). As regards this clonotype: Its antigen is unknown.

The sequencing used cultured CD8+ T cells from PBMCs, collected from culture after CMV antigen stimulation. V and J are TRBV7-9 and TRBJ2-1, with 8 bases lining up with TRBD2. The source of this sequence is a human donor in good health (CMV status not recorded). Some clones in this sample may be carry-over from other donors' samples. The CDR3 DNA is TGTGCCAGCAGCTTTCTAGCGGGTCAATACAATGAGCAGTTCTTC. This translates into CASSFLAGQYNEQFF.